The T cell receptor beta chain described here comes from a study of T cells in localized non-small cell lung cancer (dated by TCRdb to the early 2020s). General notes on the study: The study analyzed T cell repertoires of 200 to 250 early-stage NSCLC patients, comparing tumors and uninvolved tumor-adjacent lungs. The cohort was made up of 200 to 250 treatment-naive NSCLC patients whose localized lung tumors had been resected. The mean age of the NSCLC patients was under 70 years, with 120 to 150 men and over 100 women. Broad study findings and their caveats: Uninvolved tumor-adjacent lung showed the highest T cell clonality, higher than tumor, which suggests more focused antigenic responses in the adjacent lung. A median of 57 of the top 100 tumor clones turned up in the paired uninvolved adjacent lung, and under 30 of those clones also ranked among the top 100 of that same adjacent lung. Because of the exploratory design, TCR variables were selected using unadjusted p-values without false-discovery rate correction. Because multi-region tumor sequencing was not performed, intratumor heterogeneity could not be ruled out. Higher T cell density in blood was associated with longer overall survival, whereas higher clonality in adjacent lung was associated with shorter survival.

The immunoSEQ Assay was used to sequence TCR beta CDR3 regions from DNA. As for the authors' bioinformatics: To compute T cell density, TCR beta template counts were normalized to usable DNA, which was estimated by amplifying housekeeping genes. Richness was estimated using the preseqR package, with extrapolation to 400,000 templates for PBMC samples and to 120,000 templates for tissue samples. Clonality was defined as one minus Pielou's evenness. Tissue-enriched TCRs were identified through differential abundance testing performed on productive amino-acid clonotypes, with a minimum total count of 5 and an alpha of 0.1. The Jaccard Index and the Morisita Overlap Index were used to quantify repertoire overlap between compartments. TCR beta CDR3s were clustered by GLIPH together with public tetramer-defined viral CDR3s, and at least three viral sequences plus V-gene enrichment were required for viral motifs. Not all clones reach the TCRdb copy of this immuneACCESS table, which keeps in-frame sequences only. Checked studies attribute under half of the gap to unresolved V genes and leave the rest unexplained. That table supplies the V and J calls and clone size; D and trimming were determined from the DNA. The table for this sample lists around 140,000 clones; roughly 90% of them were counted only once. Over 1.5% of the sample belongs to the ten largest clones.

The CDR1 and CDR2 encoded by the germline V gene are SGHDT and YYEEEE. V and J lose 1 base and 5 bases, and a span of 11 bases separates them. The CDR3 starts with the cysteine, ends with the phenylalanine, and has 14 residues. Solely the CDR3 DNA is kept, with 42 bases framed from the first base. At diagnosis, tumor, uninvolved tumor-adjacent lung and peripheral blood were collected and then preserved as a mix of FFPE and fresh-frozen material. For TCR repertoire profiling, the blood samples were analyzed as peripheral blood mononuclear cells. On this clone itself: Its antigen target is currently unknown. No base quality values were provided; no much bigger clone lies one nucleotide off.

Source: peripheral blood, taken before any cancer treatment. This receptor was taken from a female donor over 55 with stage I lung adenocarcinoma. The rearranged chain carries TRBV5-6 and TRBJ2-3; a tentative D match to TRBD2 spans 6 bases. The CDR3 protein sequence reads: CASSLYGRGDTQYF. The DNA sequence is given as TGTGCCAGCAGCTTGTACGGGAGAGGAGATACGCAGTATTTT.